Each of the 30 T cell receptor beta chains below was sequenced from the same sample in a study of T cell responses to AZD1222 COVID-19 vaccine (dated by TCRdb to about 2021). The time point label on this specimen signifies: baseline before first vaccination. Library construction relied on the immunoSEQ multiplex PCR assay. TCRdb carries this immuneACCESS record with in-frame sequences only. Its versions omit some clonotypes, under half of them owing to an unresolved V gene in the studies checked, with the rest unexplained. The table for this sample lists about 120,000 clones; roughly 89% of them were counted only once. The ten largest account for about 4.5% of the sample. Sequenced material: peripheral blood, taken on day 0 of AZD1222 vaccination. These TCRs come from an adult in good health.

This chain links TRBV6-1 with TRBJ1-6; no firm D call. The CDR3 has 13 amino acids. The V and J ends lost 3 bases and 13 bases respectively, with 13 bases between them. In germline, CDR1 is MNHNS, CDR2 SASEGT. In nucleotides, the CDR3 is TGTGCCAGCAGTGATCCAGGAGTCATCCCCCTCCACTTT. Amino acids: CASSDPGVIPLHF.

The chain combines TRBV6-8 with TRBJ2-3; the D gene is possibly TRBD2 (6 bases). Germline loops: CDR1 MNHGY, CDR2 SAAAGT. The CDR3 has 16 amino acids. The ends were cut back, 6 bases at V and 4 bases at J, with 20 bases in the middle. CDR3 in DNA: TGTGCCAGCAGACTCTACTCGCTAGCGAAACCAGATACGCAGTATTTT. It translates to CASRLYSLAKPDTQYF.

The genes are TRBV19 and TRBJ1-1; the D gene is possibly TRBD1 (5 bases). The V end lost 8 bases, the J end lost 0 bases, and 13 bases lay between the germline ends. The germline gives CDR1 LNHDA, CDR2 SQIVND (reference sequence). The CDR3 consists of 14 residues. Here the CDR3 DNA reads TGTGCCAGTGTCCGGGGGTCCATGAACACTGAAGCTTTCTTT. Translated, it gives CASVRGSMNTEAFF.

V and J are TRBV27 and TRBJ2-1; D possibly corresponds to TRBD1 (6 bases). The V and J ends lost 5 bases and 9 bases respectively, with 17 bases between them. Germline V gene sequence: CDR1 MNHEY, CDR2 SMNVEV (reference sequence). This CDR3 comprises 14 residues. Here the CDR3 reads CASSNRDQDTEQFF. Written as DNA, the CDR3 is TGTGCCAGCAGTAACAGGGACCAGGATACTGAGCAGTTCTTC.

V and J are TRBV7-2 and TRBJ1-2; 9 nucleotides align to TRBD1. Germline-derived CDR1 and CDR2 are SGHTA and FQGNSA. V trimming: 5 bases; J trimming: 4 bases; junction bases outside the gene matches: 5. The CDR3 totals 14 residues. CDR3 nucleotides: TGTGCCAGCAGCCCGGGACAGGGTGTCTATGGCTACACCTTC. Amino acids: CASSPGQGVYGYTF.

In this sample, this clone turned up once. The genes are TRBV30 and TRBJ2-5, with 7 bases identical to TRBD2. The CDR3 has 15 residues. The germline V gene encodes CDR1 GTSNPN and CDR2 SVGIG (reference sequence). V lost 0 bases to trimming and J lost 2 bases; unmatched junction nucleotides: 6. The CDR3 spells CAWSVGGLPQETQYF. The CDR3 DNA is TGTGCCTGGAGTGTGGGGGGACTACCACAAGAGACCCAGTACTTC.

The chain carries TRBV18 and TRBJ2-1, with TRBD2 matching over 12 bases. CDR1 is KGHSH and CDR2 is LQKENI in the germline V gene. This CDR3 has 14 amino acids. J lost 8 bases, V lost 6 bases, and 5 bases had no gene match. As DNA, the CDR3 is TGTGCCAGCTCGCGGACTAGCGGGGTCGATGAGCAGTTCTTC. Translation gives CASSRTSGVDEQFF.

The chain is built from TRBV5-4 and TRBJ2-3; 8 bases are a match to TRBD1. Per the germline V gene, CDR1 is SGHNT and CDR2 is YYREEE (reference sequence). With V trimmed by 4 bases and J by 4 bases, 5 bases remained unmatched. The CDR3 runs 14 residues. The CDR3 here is CASSPGQGSDTQYF. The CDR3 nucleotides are TGTGCCAGCAGCCCCGGACAGGGCTCAGATACGCAGTATTTT.

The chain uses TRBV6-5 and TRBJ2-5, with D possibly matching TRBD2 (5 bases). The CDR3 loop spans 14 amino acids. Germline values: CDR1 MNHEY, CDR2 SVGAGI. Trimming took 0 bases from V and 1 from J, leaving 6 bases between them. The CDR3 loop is CASSYSGVQETQYF. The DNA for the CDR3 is TGTGCCAGCAGTTACTCCGGGGTCCAAGAGACCCAGTACTTC.

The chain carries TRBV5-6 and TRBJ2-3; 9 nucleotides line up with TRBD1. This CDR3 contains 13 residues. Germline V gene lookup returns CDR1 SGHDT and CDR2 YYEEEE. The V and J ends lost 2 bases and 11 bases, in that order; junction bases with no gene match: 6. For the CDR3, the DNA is TGTGCCAGCAGCTTCGACAGGGGGAACCAGCAGTATTTT. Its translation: CASSFDRGNQQYF.

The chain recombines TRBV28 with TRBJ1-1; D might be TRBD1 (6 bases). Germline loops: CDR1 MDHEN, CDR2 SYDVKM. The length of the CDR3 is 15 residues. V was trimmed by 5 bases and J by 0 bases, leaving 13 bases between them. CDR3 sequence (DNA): TGTGCCAGCAGTGTGACAGGTGGGATGAACACTGAAGCTTTCTTT. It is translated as CASSVTGGMNTEAFF.

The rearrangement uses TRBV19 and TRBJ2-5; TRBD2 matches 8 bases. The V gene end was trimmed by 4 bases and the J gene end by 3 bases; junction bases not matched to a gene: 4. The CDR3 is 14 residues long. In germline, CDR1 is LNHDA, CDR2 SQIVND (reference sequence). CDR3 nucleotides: TGTGCCAGTAGTACCTTAGCGGGAAAAGAGACCCAGTACTTC. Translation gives CASSTLAGKETQYF.

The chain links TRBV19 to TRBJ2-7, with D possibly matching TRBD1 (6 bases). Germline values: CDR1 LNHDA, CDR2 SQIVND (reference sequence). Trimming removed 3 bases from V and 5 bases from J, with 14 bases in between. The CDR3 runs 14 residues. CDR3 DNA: TGTGCCAGTAGTATGGGCAGGGGTATCAACGAGCAGTACTTC. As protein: CASSMGRGINEQYF.

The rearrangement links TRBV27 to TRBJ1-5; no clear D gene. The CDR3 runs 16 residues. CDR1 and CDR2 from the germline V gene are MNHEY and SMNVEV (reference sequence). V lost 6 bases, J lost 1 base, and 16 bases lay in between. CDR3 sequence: CASSFGLPRSNQPQHF. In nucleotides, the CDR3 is TGTGCCAGCAGCTTCGGTCTCCCGCGCAGCAATCAGCCCCAGCATTTT.

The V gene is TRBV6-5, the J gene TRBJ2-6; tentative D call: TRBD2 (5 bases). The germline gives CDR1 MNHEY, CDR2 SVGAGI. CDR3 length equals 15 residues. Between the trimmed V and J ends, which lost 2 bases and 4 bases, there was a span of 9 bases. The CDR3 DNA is TGTGCCAGCAGTTACGCGGGTTCAGGGGCCAACGTCCTGACTTTC. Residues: CASSYAGSGANVLTF.

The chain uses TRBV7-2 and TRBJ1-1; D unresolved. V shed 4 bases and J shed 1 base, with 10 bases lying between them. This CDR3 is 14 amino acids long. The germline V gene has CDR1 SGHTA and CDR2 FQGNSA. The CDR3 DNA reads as TGTGCCAGCAGCTATCAGGCAGGGAACACTGAAGCTTTCTTT. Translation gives CASSYQAGNTEAFF.

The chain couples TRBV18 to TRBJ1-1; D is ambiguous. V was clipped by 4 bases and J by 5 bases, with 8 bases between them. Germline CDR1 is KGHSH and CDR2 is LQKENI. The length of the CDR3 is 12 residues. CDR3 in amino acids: CASSRGRTEAFF. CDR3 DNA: TGTGCCAGCTCACGTGGGAGGACTGAAGCTTTCTTT.

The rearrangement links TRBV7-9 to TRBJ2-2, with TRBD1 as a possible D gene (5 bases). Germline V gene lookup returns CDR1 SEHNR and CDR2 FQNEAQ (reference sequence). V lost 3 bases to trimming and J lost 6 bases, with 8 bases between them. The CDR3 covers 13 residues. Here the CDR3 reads CASSFRGAGELFF. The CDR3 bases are TGTGCCAGCAGCTTTAGGGGCGCCGGGGAGCTGTTTTTT.

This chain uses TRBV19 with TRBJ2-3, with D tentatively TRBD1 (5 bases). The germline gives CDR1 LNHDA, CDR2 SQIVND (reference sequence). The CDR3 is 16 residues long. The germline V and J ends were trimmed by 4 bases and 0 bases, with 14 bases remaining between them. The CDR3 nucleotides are TGTGCCAGTAGTAAACAGGTGTGGGCCAGCACAGATACGCAGTATTTT. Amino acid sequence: CASSKQVWASTDTQYF. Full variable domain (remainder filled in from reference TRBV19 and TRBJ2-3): DGGITQSPKYLFRKEGQNVTLSCEQNLNHDAMYWYRQDPGQGLRLIYYSQIVNDFQKGDIAEGYSVSREKKESFPLTVTSAQKNPTAFYLCASSKQVWASTDTQYFGPGTRLTVL.

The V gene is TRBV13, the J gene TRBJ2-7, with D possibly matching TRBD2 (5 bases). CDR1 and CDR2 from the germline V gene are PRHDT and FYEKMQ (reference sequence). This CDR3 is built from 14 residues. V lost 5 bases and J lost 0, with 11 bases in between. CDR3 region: CASSPGGLSYEQYF. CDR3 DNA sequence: TGTGCCAGCAGCCCCGGCGGGCTCTCCTACGAGCAGTACTTC.

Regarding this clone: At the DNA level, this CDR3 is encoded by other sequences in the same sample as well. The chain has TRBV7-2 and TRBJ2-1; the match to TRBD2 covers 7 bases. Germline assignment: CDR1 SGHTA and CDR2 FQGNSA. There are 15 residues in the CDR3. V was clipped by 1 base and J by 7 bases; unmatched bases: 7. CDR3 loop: CASSLGGSGGNEQFF. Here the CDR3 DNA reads TGTGCCAGCAGCTTAGGCGGGAGCGGTGGAAATGAGCAGTTCTTC.

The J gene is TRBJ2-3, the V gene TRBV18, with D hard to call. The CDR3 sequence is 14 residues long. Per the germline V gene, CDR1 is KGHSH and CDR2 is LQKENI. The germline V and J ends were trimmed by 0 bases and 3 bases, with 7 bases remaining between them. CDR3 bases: TGTGCCAGCTCACCACCGGCGCGAACAGATACGCAGTATTTT. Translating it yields CASSPPARTDTQYF.

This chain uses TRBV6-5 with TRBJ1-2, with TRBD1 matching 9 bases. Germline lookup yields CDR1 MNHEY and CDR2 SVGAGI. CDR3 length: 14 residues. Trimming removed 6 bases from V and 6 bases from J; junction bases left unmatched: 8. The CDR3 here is CASRGDREVDGYTF. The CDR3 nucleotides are TGTGCCAGCAGAGGGGACAGGGAGGTTGATGGCTACACCTTC.

This CDR3 reads CASSDSRAIYSYEQYF. As DNA, the CDR3 is TGCGCCAGCTCCGACTCAAGGGCCATATATTCCTACGAGCAGTACTTC. The chain joins TRBV10-2 to TRBJ2-7; no firm D call. Germline CDR1 reads WSHSY; CDR2 reads SAAADI. Trimming pared 8 bases from V and 1 base from J, leaving 21 bases between. This CDR3 has 16 residues.

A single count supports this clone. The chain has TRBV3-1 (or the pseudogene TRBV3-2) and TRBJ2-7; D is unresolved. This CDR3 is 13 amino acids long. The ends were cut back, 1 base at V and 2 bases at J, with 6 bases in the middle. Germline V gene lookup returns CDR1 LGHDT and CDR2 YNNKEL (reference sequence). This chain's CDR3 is CASSQVLPYEQYF. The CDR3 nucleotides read TGTGCCAGCAGCCAAGTACTCCCCTACGAGCAGTACTTC.

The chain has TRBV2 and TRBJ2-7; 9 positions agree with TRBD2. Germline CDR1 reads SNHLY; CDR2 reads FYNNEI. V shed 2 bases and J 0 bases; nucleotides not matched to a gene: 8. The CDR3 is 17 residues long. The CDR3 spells CASSEWVAGVSSYEQYF. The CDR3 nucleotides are TGTGCCAGCAGTGAATGGGTAGCGGGGGTCTCCTCCTACGAGCAGTACTTC.

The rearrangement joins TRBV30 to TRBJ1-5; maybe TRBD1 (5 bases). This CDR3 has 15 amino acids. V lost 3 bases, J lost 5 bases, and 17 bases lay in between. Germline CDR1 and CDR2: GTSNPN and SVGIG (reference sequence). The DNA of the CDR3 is TGTGCCTGGAGGAGTCAGGGAGGGGACCATCAGCCCCAGCATTTT. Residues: CAWRSQGGDHQPQHF. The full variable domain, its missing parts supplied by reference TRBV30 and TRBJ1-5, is SQTIHQWPATLVQPVGSPLSLECTVEGTSNPNLYWYRQAAGRGLQLLFYSVGIGQISSEVPQNLSASRPQDRQFILSSKKLLLSDSGFYLCAWRSQGGDHQPQHFGDGTRLSIL.

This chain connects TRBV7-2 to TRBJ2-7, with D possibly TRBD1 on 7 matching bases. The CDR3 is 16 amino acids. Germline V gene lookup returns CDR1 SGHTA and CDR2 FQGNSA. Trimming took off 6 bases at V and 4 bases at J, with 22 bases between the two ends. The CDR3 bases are TGTGCCAGCAGTTCAGGGGGGACGGATTTCGGGTACGAGCAGTACTTC. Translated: CASSSGGTDFGYEQYF.

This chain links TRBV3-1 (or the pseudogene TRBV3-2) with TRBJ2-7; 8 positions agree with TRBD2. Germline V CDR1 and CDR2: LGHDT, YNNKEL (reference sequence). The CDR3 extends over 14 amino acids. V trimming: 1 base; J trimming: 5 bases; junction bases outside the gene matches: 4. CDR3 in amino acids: CASSQGTSKDEQYF. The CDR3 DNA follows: TGTGCCAGCAGCCAAGGGACTAGCAAAGACGAGCAGTACTTC.

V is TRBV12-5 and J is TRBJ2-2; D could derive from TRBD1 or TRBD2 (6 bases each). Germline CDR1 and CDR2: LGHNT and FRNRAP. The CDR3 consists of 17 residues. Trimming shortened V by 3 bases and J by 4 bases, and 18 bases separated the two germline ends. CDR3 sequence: CASGLHLGGAGTGELFF. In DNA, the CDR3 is TGTGCTAGTGGTTTACATTTGGGGGGCGCGGGCACCGGGGAGCTGTTTTTT.